One and the same sample provided the 32 T cell receptor beta chains below, sequenced in a study of blood T cells in healthy people across ages. Together with a sample-barcoded 5' primer, a J-beta primer mix was included in a second PCR lasting about 6 to 11 cycles. TCRdb itself ran the 5' RACE reads through MiXCR, one entry per CDR3 protein. The table records some 1.5 million distinct CDR3 sequences, approximately 28% of them present only once. The sample taken for sequencing was blood. The receptors derive from a woman in her twenties or thirties in good health.

This clonotype occurred a few times. This chain joins TRBV11-2 and TRBJ2-4; the D gene is possibly TRBD1 (6 bases). The J call may be mistaken, given a closer DNA end match to TRBJ2-7. Germline V gene sequence: CDR1 SGHAT, CDR2 FQNNGV. The CDR3 is 15 amino acids. CDR3 sequence (DNA): TGTGCCAGCAGCCTCAACAGGGCGCTACTTAACGAGCAGTACTTC. Its protein is CASSLNRALLNEQYF.

This clonotype was seen more than once but under ten times. One end of the junction is discordant with germline, which a read error may explain. The gene calls are TRBV7-9 and TRBJ2-7, with 10 bases fitting TRBD1. The CDR3 consists of 15 residues. Germline loops: CDR1 SEHNR, CDR2 FQNEAQ (reference sequence). The CDR3 here is CASSAGQGFSYEQYF. Written as DNA, the CDR3 is TGTGCCAGCAGCGCGGGACAGGGGTTCTCCTACGAGCAATACTTC.

This clonotype was found many times. V usage is TRBV6-5 and J usage is TRBJ2-5, with D possibly matching TRBD1 (6 bases). V was shortened by 5 bases and J by 4 bases, with 11 bases between the two germline ends. This CDR3 contains 13 residues. Germline CDR1 is MNHEY and CDR2 is SVGAGI. CDR3 region: CASSRGQPETQYF. The CDR3 nucleotides are TGTGCCAGCAGTCGCGGACAGCCAGAGACCCAGTACTTC.

At least ten counts were recorded for this clonotype. The chain couples TRBV20-1 to TRBJ1-4; D is possibly TRBD1 (5 bases). Germline CDR1 reads DFQATT; CDR2 reads SNEGSKA (reference sequence). V was trimmed by 7 bases and J by 7 bases, leaving 13 bases between them. This CDR3 is built from 12 residues. CDR3 bases: TGCAGTGGGTCCGACAGAACTGAAAAACTGTTTTTT. It encodes CSGSDRTEKLFF.

This clonotype was found once. The chain is built from TRBV30 and TRBJ1-2; TRBD1 might be the D (6 bases). CDR1 and CDR2 (germline): GTSNPN, SVGIG (reference sequence). Trimming cost V 2 bases and J 4 bases, with 8 bases left between them. The CDR3 runs 12 residues. The CDR3 spells CAWSLGAYGYTF. The CDR3 coding sequence is TGTGCCTGGAGTCTGGGGGCCTATGGCTACACCTTC.

On this clonotype: This clone may be a read error of a much larger clone one base away. The genes are TRBV4-1 and TRBJ2-7, with 10 bases lining up with TRBD1. Per germline, CDR1 MGHRA and CDR2 YSYEKL. The CDR3 loop spans 17 amino acids. The J segment lost 2 bases and the V segment lost 1 base, leaving 8 bases of the junction unmatched. Here the CDR3 reads CASSQGIAGTGAYEQYF. CDR3 DNA: TGCGCCAGCAGCCAAGGAATTGCCGGGACAGGGGCCTACGAGCAGTACTTC.

This chain uses TRBV4-1 with TRBJ2-7; D is unclear. Trimming shortened V by 3 bases and J by 2 bases, and 11 bases separated the two germline ends. This CDR3 is built from 14 residues. Germline lookup yields CDR1 MGHRA and CDR2 YSYEKL. The CDR3 region is CASSHLGNTYEQYF. CDR3 in DNA: TGCGCCAGCAGCCATCTTGGCAATACCTACGAGCAGTACTTC.

This clonotype was observed a few times. The J gene is TRBJ2-1, the V gene TRBV12-3 or TRBV12-4, with D possibly TRBD2 on 6 matching bases. The CDR3 extends over 13 amino acids. Trimming stripped 5 bases from V and 9 bases from J, with 14 bases between. This chain's CDR3 is CASSPSRAGEQFF. The CDR3 nucleotides are TGTGCCAGCAGTCCTTCTAGAGCGGGTGAGCAGTTCTTC.

The sample holds many counts of this clonotype. This rearrangement joins TRBV7-9 to TRBJ2-1, with D unclear. Germline V gene data show CDR1 as SEHNR and CDR2 as FQNEAQ (reference sequence). This CDR3 is 12 amino acids long. V shed 6 bases and J shed 6 bases, with 9 bases lying between them. The CDR3 DNA is TGTGCCAGCAGTTCACCTGGCAATGAGCAGTTCTTC. Translating it yields CASSSPGNEQFF. The variable domain in full, with the rest retrieved from reference TRBV7-9 and TRBJ2-1, is DTGVSQNPRHKITKRGQNVTFRCDPISEHNRLYWYRQTLGQGPEFLTYFQNEAQLEKSRLLSDRFSAERPKGSFSTLEIQRTEQGDSAMYLCASSSPGNEQFFGPGTRLTVL.

This clonotype has just a few counts. Since a much larger clone is just one base distant, this may be a read error. This chain joins TRBV15 and TRBJ2-5, with D tentatively TRBD2 (5 bases). CDR1 and CDR2 (germline): LNHNV, YYDKDF (reference sequence). The CDR3 has 15 residues. Trimming removed 5 bases from V and 5 bases from J, with 18 bases in between. CDR3 amino acids: CATSGGAPGGETQYF. The DNA for the CDR3 is TGTGCCACCAGCGGAGGCGCCCCCGGCGGGGAGACCCAGTACTTC.

The genes are TRBV28 and TRBJ2-7, with a tentative D call TRBD2 (6 bases). V shed 10 bases and J shed 2 bases, with 21 bases lying between them. The CDR3 loop spans 15 amino acids. Germline lookup yields CDR1 MDHEN and CDR2 SYDVKM. CDR3: CATVTKRTTTYEQYF. The CDR3 DNA reads as TGTGCCACCGTGACCAAACGGACTACAACCTACGAGCAGTACTTC. Using reference TRBV28 and TRBJ2-7 for the parts outside the CDR3, the full variable domain is DVKVTQSSRYLVKRTGEKVFLECVQDMDHENMFWYRQDPGLGLRLIYFSYDVKMKEKGDIPEGYSVSREKKERFSLILESASTNQTSMYLCATVTKRTTTYEQYFGPGTRLTVT.

This clonotype has more than one count but fewer than ten. V and J are TRBV29-1 and TRBJ1-4; the D is unclear. In germline, CDR1 is SQVTM, CDR2 ANQGSEA. V was clipped by 3 bases and J by 4 bases, with 9 bases between them. This CDR3 is 13 amino acids long. The CDR3, as DNA: TGCAGCGTTGACGGGTGGGGTAATGAAAAACTGTTTTTT. Its translation: CSVDGWGNEKLFF.

The table lists this clonotype with a count of one. A read error is possible here, since a much larger clone lies one base away. The rearrangement joins TRBV20-1 to TRBJ2-1, with 13 bases that match TRBD2. The better agreement between TRBJ2-7 and the DNA end casts doubt on the J call. Germline V gene lookup returns CDR1 DFQATT and CDR2 SNEGSKA (reference sequence). The CDR3 spans 15 residues. Written as DNA, the CDR3 is TGCAGTGCTAGACGGACTAGCGGGGGCGGAAATGAGCAGTACTTC. Translated: CSARRTSGGGNEQYF.

The chain employs TRBV5-1 and TRBJ2-3; D is possibly TRBD1 (6 bases). V lost 6 bases and J lost 3, with 17 bases in between. The CDR3 loop spans 15 amino acids. The germline V gene encodes CDR1 SGHRS and CDR2 YFSETQ. CDR3 region: CASNTDRFVTDTQYF. DNA for the CDR3: TGCGCCAGCAACACCGACAGGTTCGTGACAGATACGCAGTATTTT.

This clonotype was detected ten times or more. This chain uses TRBV5-1 with TRBJ2-7; perhaps TRBD1 as D (6 bases). This CDR3 is 16 amino acids long. Germline assignment: CDR1 SGHRS and CDR2 YFSETQ. With 0 bases removed from V and 0 bases from J, the gap between germline ends came to 13 bases. The CDR3 reads CASSLVWDTNSYEQYF. DNA for the CDR3: TGCGCCAGCAGCTTGGTTTGGGACACAAACTCCTACGAGCAGTACTTC.

This clonotype was counted at least ten times. This chain joins TRBV20-1 and TRBJ2-4, with 8 positions matching TRBD2. The J segment lost 5 bases and the V segment lost 3 bases, leaving 9 bases of the junction unmatched. The CDR3 has 15 amino acids. Looked up from germline, CDR1 is DFQATT and CDR2 is SNEGSKA (reference sequence). CDR3 residues: CSASRLAGNQNIQYF. The CDR3 DNA reads as TGCAGTGCTAGTCGTCTAGCGGGCAACCAAAACATTCAGTACTTC.

This chain joins TRBV3-1 and TRBJ1-5, with D possibly matching TRBD1 (6 bases). The CDR3 spans 17 residues. Trimming shortened V by 0 bases and J by 2 bases, and 14 bases separated the two germline ends. Germline V gene data show CDR1 as LGHDT and CDR2 as YNNKEL (reference sequence). The CDR3 DNA sequence: TGTGCCAGCAGCCAAGAGAGCCGGACAGTCTGCAATCAGCCCCAGCATTTT. Its protein is CASSQESRTVCNQPQHF.

Note on this clonotype: This could be a read error, since a much larger clone is one nucleotide away. The chain employs TRBV11-2 and TRBJ1-1; weak D call: TRBD1 (5 bases). Germline V gene sequence: CDR1 SGHAT, CDR2 FQNNGV. The CDR3 has 15 amino acids. The CDR3 region is CASSSIREGYTGAFF. The CDR3 nucleotides read TGTGCCAGCAGCTCCATCAGGGAGGGGTACACTGGAGCTTTCTTT. The whole variable domain, filled in from reference TRBV11-2 and TRBJ1-1, reads EAGVAQSPRYKIIEKRQSVAFWCNPISGHATLYWYQQILGQGPKLLIQFQNNGVVDDSQLPKDRFSAERLKGVDSTLKIQPAKLEDSAVYLCASSSIREGYTGAFFGQGTRLTVV.

About this clonotype itself: At one end, the junction sequence differs from germline, possibly due to a read error. The rearrangement uses TRBV20-1 and TRBJ2-7, with 10 positions matching TRBD2. Germline V gene lookup returns CDR1 DFQATT and CDR2 SNEGSKA (reference sequence). This CDR3 contains 13 residues. The CDR3 loop reads CSVRAGGPYEQYF. Written as DNA, the CDR3 is TGCAGTGTTAGAGCGGGAGGGCCCTACGAGCAGTACTTC.

This clonotype was seen repeatedly, ten times or more. The rearrangement uses TRBV7-9 and TRBJ2-7; no definite D call. This CDR3 region has 13 residues. V was pared by 7 bases and J by 5 bases, with 15 bases between. Per the germline V gene, CDR1 is SEHNR and CDR2 is FQNEAQ (reference sequence). CDR3 region: CASTLSERNEQYF. The DNA of the CDR3 is TGTGCCAGCACCCTAAGTGAGAGGAACGAGCAGTACTTC.

The rearrangement links TRBV7-2 to TRBJ1-4; maybe TRBD1 (6 bases). V lost 3 bases and J lost 8, with 16 bases in between. The CDR3 is 15 residues long. CDR1 SGHTA and CDR2 FQGNSA come from the germline V gene. CDR3 in DNA: TGTGCCAGCAGCTTCGGGGGCCGGCGTGAAGAAAAACTGTTTTTT. It is translated as CASSFGGRREEKLFF.

The V call is TRBV12-3 or TRBV12-4, the J call TRBJ1-6; TRBD1 matches 12 bases. V dropped 5 bases and J dropped 10; count of bases not matched to a gene: 6. The CDR3 covers 15 residues. As DNA, the CDR3 is TGTGCCAGCAGTAAGCAAGGGACAGGGGGCTCACCCCTCCACTTT. Amino acid sequence: CASSKQGTGGSPLHF.

This clonotype was detected many times. This sequence joins TRBV29-1 and TRBJ2-7; 12 nucleotides align to TRBD2. V dropped 0 bases and J dropped 6; count of bases not matched to a gene: 6. Germline V gene lookup returns CDR1 SQVTM and CDR2 ANQGSEA. This CDR3 has 15 residues. The CDR3 protein is CSVEEVLAGGGEQYF. In nucleotides, the CDR3 is TGCAGCGTTGAAGAGGTACTAGCGGGAGGTGGCGAGCAGTACTTC.

The gene calls are TRBV5-1 and TRBJ2-7; 8 bases line up with TRBD1. The length of the CDR3 is 15 residues. The ends lost 5 bases at V and 2 bases at J; junction bases unmatched: 9. CDR1 and CDR2 (germline): SGHRS, YFSETQ. The chain's CDR3 is CASRKEAGGPYEQYF. DNA for the CDR3: TGCGCCAGCAGAAAGGAGGCAGGGGGCCCCTACGAGCAGTACTTC.

As concerns this clonotype: The junction shows a germline mismatch at one end, possibly a read error. This chain links TRBV20-1 with TRBJ2-3, with D tentatively TRBD2 (6 bases). The germline gives CDR1 DFQATT, CDR2 SNEGSKA (reference sequence). The CDR3 covers 15 residues. CDR3 coding DNA: TGCAGTGCTCCCCTGGGAAGTAGCGGCACAGATACGCGGTATTTT. The encoded protein is CSAPLGSSGTDTRYF.

The chain combines TRBV7-9 with TRBJ1-4, with D possibly being TRBD1 (5 bases). The CDR3 is made up of 14 amino acids. V lost 6 bases and J lost 9, with 17 bases in between. Germline V CDR1 and CDR2: SEHNR, FQNEAQ (reference sequence). The CDR3 sequence is CASSSSGRLKKLFF. DNA of the CDR3: TGTGCCAGCAGTTCTTCAGGGCGGTTGAAAAAACTGTTTTTT. The full variable domain, in which reference TRBV7-9 and TRBJ1-4 provide the parts outside the CDR3, is DTGVSQNPRHKITKRGQNVTFRCDPISEHNRLYWYRQTLGQGPEFLTYFQNEAQLEKSRLLSDRFSAERPKGSFSTLEIQRTEQGDSAMYLCASSSSGRLKKLFFGSGTQLSVL.

The rearrangement joins TRBV30 to TRBJ1-1; D is uncertain. Germline assignment: CDR1 GTSNPN and CDR2 SVGIG (reference sequence). The CDR3 extends over 14 amino acids. Between the trimmed V and J ends, which lost 0 bases and 0 bases, there was a span of 8 bases. The CDR3 protein is CAWSVGLLNTEAFF. The CDR3 DNA sequence: TGTGCCTGGAGTGTAGGGCTCCTGAACACTGAAGCTTTCTTT. Full variable domain (missing parts from reference TRBV30 and TRBJ1-1): SQTIHQWPATLVQPVGSPLSLECTVEGTSNPNLYWYRQAAGRGLQLLFYSVGIGQISSEVPQNLSASRPQDRQFILSSKKLLLSDSGFYLCAWSVGLLNTEAFFGQGTRLTVV.

The V gene is TRBV9, the J gene TRBJ1-5; D call uncertain. Between the trimmed V and J ends, which lost 3 bases and 3 bases, there was a span of 10 bases. Germline V gene data show CDR1 as SGDLS and CDR2 as YYNGEE. CDR3 size: 14 residues. CDR3 in DNA: TGTGCCAGCAGCGACGGAGGGATCAATCAGCCCCAGCATTTT. Translated: CASSDGGINQPQHF.

The table lists this clonotype with many counts. The gene calls are TRBV5-1 and TRBJ2-4; TRBD2 agrees at 8 bases. Germline values: CDR1 SGHRS, CDR2 YFSETQ. Germline trimming cut 1 base from V and 14 bases from J; bases unmatched to any gene: 14. This CDR3 spans 15 amino acids. The CDR3 sequence is CASSLSEWAGGQKYF. The CDR3 bases are TGCGCCAGCAGCTTGTCTGAATGGGCGGGAGGTCAGAAGTACTTC. Using reference TRBV5-1 and TRBJ2-4 for the parts outside the CDR3, the full variable domain is KAGVTQTPRYLIKTRGQQVTLSCSPISGHRSVSWYQQTPGQGLQFLFEYFSETQRNKGNFPGRFSGRQFSNSRSEMNVSTLELGDSALYLCASSLSEWAGGQKYFGAGTRLSVL.

In its sample, this clonotype was seen a few times. V gene TRBV18 combines with J gene TRBJ1-2; D remains ambiguous. This CDR3 has 14 amino acids. V was pared by 6 bases and J by 0 bases, with 11 bases between. Germline loops: CDR1 KGHSH, CDR2 LQKENI. CDR3 coding DNA: TGTGCCAGCTCGGAGGGCTTTGCTAACTATGGCTACACCTTC. It is translated as CASSEGFANYGYTF.

This clonotype was found a few times. Compared with germline, one end of the junction differs, possibly owing to a read error. The chain employs TRBV5-1 and TRBJ2-4, with D possibly being TRBD1 or TRBD2 (7 bases each). CDR1 and CDR2 from the germline V gene are SGHRS and YFSETQ. The CDR3 length is 15 residues. The CDR3 DNA is TGCGCCAGCAACTTGGAGGGGGCGGGAGCGAACATTCAGTACTTC. Protein product: CASNLEGAGANIQYF.

Only a few counts were recorded for this clonotype. The chain carries TRBV7-9 and TRBJ2-1; no clear D gene. CDR3 length: 15 residues. CDR1 and CDR2 from the germline V gene are SEHNR and FQNEAQ (reference sequence). The V and J ends lost 1 base and 4 bases respectively, with 11 bases between them. CDR3 amino acids: CASSLVRVLYNEQFF. CDR3 nucleotide sequence: TGTGCCAGCAGCTTAGTAAGGGTCCTTTACAATGAGCAGTTCTTC.